Following are 28 T cell receptor beta chains from one sample sequenced in a study of T cell responses to AZD1222 COVID-19 vaccine. Sequencing was performed with immunoSEQ multiplex PCR; in TCRdb, only in-frame clones are kept and a portion is missing. The table records about 180,000 clones, over 75% of them present only once. The source material was peripheral blood, sampled on day 0 of AZD1222 vaccination. Receptor source: an adult in good health.

The V gene is TRBV5-5, the J gene TRBJ1-6; D gene uncertain. From germline, CDR1 is SGHKS and CDR2 YYEKEE (reference sequence). There are 14 residues in the CDR3. Trimming took off 0 bases at V and 6 bases at J, with 7 bases between the two ends. The CDR3 sequence: CASSLASGNSPLHF. DNA for the CDR3: TGTGCCAGCAGCTTGGCCTCGGGTAATTCACCCCTCCACTTT.

The CDR3 loop is CATSEGGKRDTNQPQHF. DNA of the CDR3: TGTGCCACCAGTGAGGGGGGTAAGCGGGACACCAATCAGCCCCAGCATTTT. V and J are TRBV15 and TRBJ1-5, with D possibly being TRBD1 (6 bases). The CDR3 is made up of 17 amino acids. The germline gives CDR1 LNHNV, CDR2 YYDKDF (reference sequence). V lost 6 bases, J lost 3 bases, and 21 bases lay in between.

This clone appeared once. V gene TRBV6-6 combines with J gene TRBJ2-7; 9 bases fit TRBD1. The CDR3 spans 16 residues. V was clipped by 5 bases and J by 2 bases; unmatched bases: 10. Germline CDR1 and CDR2: MNHNY and SVGAGI (reference sequence). This CDR3 reads CASSRTPGQGAYEQYF. CDR3 coding DNA: TGTGCCAGCAGTCGAACGCCGGGACAGGGAGCCTACGAGCAGTACTTC.

This chain joins TRBV14 and TRBJ1-1; 8 positions match TRBD1. Germline V gives CDR1 SGHDN, CDR2 FVKESK. This CDR3 comprises 15 residues. Trimming took 3 bases from V and 1 from J; bases not matched to a gene: 4. The CDR3 spells CASSHLTGANTEAFF. CDR3 DNA: TGTGCCAGCAGCCACCTGACAGGGGCGAACACTGAAGCTTTCTTT.

This sequence joins TRBV3-1 (or the pseudogene TRBV3-2) and TRBJ2-5; the D gene could be TRBD1 or TRBD2 (5 bases each). The V and J ends lost 2 bases and 5 bases respectively, with 18 bases between them. CDR1 and CDR2 (germline): LGHDT, YNNKEL (reference sequence). The CDR3 sequence is 16 residues long. The CDR3 region has the DNA TGTGCCAGCAGCCAATTCATCTTGGGGGTTGGGGAGACCCAGTACTTC. It encodes CASSQFILGVGETQYF.

This clone occurred a few times. V usage is TRBV27 and J usage is TRBJ2-5; TRBD2 matches 7 bases. V was pared by 1 base and J by 7 bases, with 9 bases of the junction left unmatched. The CDR3 consists of 15 residues. CDR1 and CDR2 (germline): MNHEY, SMNVEV (reference sequence). CDR3 protein: CASSLYGGGTGTQYF. CDR3 bases: TGTGCCAGCAGTTTATATGGGGGGGGAACCGGGACCCAGTACTTC.

The CDR3 sequence is CAWGQANQPQHF. The CDR3 DNA sequence: TGTGCCTGGGGACAGGCCAATCAGCCCCAGCATTTT. The chain recombines TRBV30 with TRBJ1-5; 7 bases agree with TRBD1. CDR1 and CDR2 from the germline V gene are GTSNPN and SVGIG (reference sequence). This CDR3 comprises 12 residues. Unmatched junction bases numbered 1, after V lost 5 bases and J lost 3 bases.

The chain uses TRBV6-6 and TRBJ1-1; 9 bases match TRBD1. There are 16 residues in the CDR3. Germline CDR1 is MNHNY and CDR2 is SVGAGI (reference sequence). Trimming cost V 6 bases and J 1 base; bases outside gene matches: 9. This CDR3 is CASSSHRGRGNTEAFF. Here the CDR3 DNA reads TGTGCCAGCAGCTCCCACAGGGGGCGCGGGAACACTGAAGCTTTCTTT.

This sequence joins TRBV29-1 and TRBJ1-1; no firm D call. The CDR3 covers 12 residues. Per germline, CDR1 SQVTM and CDR2 ANQGSEA. The ends were cut back, 1 base at V and 11 bases at J, with 14 bases in the middle. The CDR3 DNA is TGCAGCGTTGAAGCCAGACTTATGCAGGCTTTCTTT. The encoded protein is CSVEARLMQAFF. Combining the CDR3 with reference TRBV29-1 and TRBJ1-1 gives the whole variable domain SAVISQKPSRDICQRGTSLTIQCQVDSQVTMMFWYRQQPGQSLTLIATANQGSEATYESGFVIDKFPISRPNLTFSTLTVSNMSPEDSSIYLCSVEARLMQAFFGQGTRLTVV.

This sequence joins TRBV5-4 and TRBJ1-3, with 10 bases aligning to TRBD1. Germline V gene lookup returns CDR1 SGHNT and CDR2 YYREEE (reference sequence). The CDR3 contains 16 residues. With 1 base clipped from V and 4 bases from J, the junction kept 5 bases outside the gene matches. CDR3 sequence (DNA): TGTGCCAGCAGCTTGTGGACAGGGGGAACAGGAAACACCATATATTTT. This gives the protein CASSLWTGGTGNTIYF. Using reference TRBV5-4 and TRBJ1-3 for the parts outside the CDR3, the full variable domain is ETGVTQSPTHLIKTRGQQVTLRCSSQSGHNTVSWYQQALGQGPQFIFQYYREEENGRGNFPPRFSGLQFPNYSSELNVNALELDDSALYLCASSLWTGGTGNTIYFGEGSWLTVV.

The J gene is TRBJ2-2, the V gene TRBV19; D is ambiguous. CDR1 and CDR2 from the germline V gene are LNHDA and SQIVND (reference sequence). Trimming took 9 bases from V and 3 from J, leaving 11 bases between them. The CDR3 is made up of 13 amino acids. The CDR3 coding sequence is TGTGCCAGCCGAAAGTGGGACACCGGGGAGCTGTTTTTT. It codes for CASRKWDTGELFF.

This sequence joins TRBV9 and TRBJ1-4, with TRBD1 identical over 8 bases. The CDR3 is made up of 14 amino acids. Germline CDR1 and CDR2: SGDLS and YYNGEE. The trim removed 3 bases at V and 4 bases at J, leaving 2 bases unmatched. The CDR3 DNA follows: TGTGCCAGCAGCGCCGACAGGGGTAATGAAAAACTGTTTTTT. Its protein product is CASSADRGNEKLFF.

J is TRBJ1-2 and V is TRBV4-2, with D unresolved. With 0 bases removed from V and 6 bases from J, the gap between germline ends came to 8 bases. The V gene's germline CDR1 is LGHNA and CDR2 YNFKEQ. The CDR3 runs 13 residues. The CDR3 DNA reads TGTGCCAGCAGCCAAGACGGGTCAAATGGCTACACCTTC. Translated: CASSQDGSNGYTF.

V usage is TRBV6-4 and J usage is TRBJ2-1; D may match TRBD1 or TRBD2 (6 bases each). This CDR3 is 15 amino acids long. With 2 bases removed from V and 2 bases from J, the gap between germline ends came to 10 bases. Germline V gene lookup returns CDR1 MRHNA and CDR2 SNTAGT. CDR3 protein: CASSDVGGAYNEQFF. The CDR3, as DNA: TGTGCCAGCAGTGACGTCGGGGGCGCCTACAATGAGCAGTTCTTC.

The J gene is TRBJ1-3, the V gene TRBV7-9, with D perhaps matching TRBD1 (6 bases). V lost 11 bases and J 4 bases, leaving 21 bases between the germline ends. Germline V gene lookup returns CDR1 SEHNR and CDR2 FQNEAQ (reference sequence). The CDR3 extends over 15 amino acids. The CDR3 DNA reads TGTGCCTACAGCATAGGAACAGGGATAGGAAACACCATATATTTT. Its protein product is CAYSIGTGIGNTIYF. Based on the CDR3 plus reference TRBV7-9 and TRBJ1-3, the full variable domain is DTGVSQNPRHKITKRGQNVTFRCDPISEHNRLYWYRQTLGQGPEFLTYFQNEAQLEKSRLLSDRFSAERPKGSFSTLEIQRTEQGDSAMYLCAYSIGTGIGNTIYFGEGSWLTVV.

This chain joins TRBV4-1 and TRBJ1-6; the D gene is possibly TRBD1 (6 bases). This CDR3 contains 18 residues. The germline V and J ends were trimmed by 1 base and 2 bases, with 15 bases remaining between them. Germline V gives CDR1 MGHRA, CDR2 YSYEKL. The CDR3: CASSQGWGQAAYNSPLHF. The CDR3 DNA sequence: TGCGCCAGCAGCCAAGGGTGGGGGCAGGCAGCCTATAATTCACCCCTCCACTTT.

The chain has TRBV10-3 and TRBJ1-2; no clear D. This CDR3 contains 12 residues. The germline V gene encodes CDR1 ENHRY and CDR2 SYGVKD. Here the CDR3 reads CASGAFNYGYTF. The CDR3, as DNA: TGTGCATCAGGCGCATTTAACTATGGCTACACCTTC.

The chain recombines TRBV9 with TRBJ2-7, with no clear D. Germline loops: CDR1 SGDLS, CDR2 YYNGEE. The CDR3 has 13 amino acids. Trimming cost V 3 bases and J 3 bases, with 10 bases left between them. This chain's CDR3 is CASSAHQDYEQYF. DNA for the CDR3: TGTGCCAGCAGCGCCCACCAGGACTACGAGCAGTACTTC.

Details on this clone: A read error may produce the germline difference seen at one junction end. The chain carries TRBV5-4 and TRBJ2-7, with a weak D call TRBD2 (5 bases). CDR1 is SGHNT and CDR2 is YYREEE in the germline V gene (reference sequence). The CDR3 loop spans 15 amino acids. DNA for the CDR3: TGTTCCAGCGGTTATTCGGCGGGCCTCTCCTACGAGCAGTACTTC. Translated, it gives CSSGYSAGLSYEQYF.

The chain joins TRBV7-8 to TRBJ1-1; D not resolved. This CDR3 is 15 amino acids long. The V end was cut by 5 bases, the J end by 0 bases, with 13 bases between. Germline assignment: CDR1 SGHVS and CDR2 FQNEAQ. The CDR3 loop reads CASSLYSGVNTEAFF. DNA of the CDR3: TGTGCCAGCAGCCTGTACTCGGGAGTGAACACTGAAGCTTTCTTT.

CDR3 region: CASSQGGQENSGYTF. CDR3 sequence (DNA): TGTGCCAGCAGCCAGGGTGGGCAGGAAAACAGTGGCTACACCTTC. This chain connects TRBV3-1 (or the pseudogene TRBV3-2) to TRBJ1-2; D ambiguous. The V gene's germline CDR1 is LGHDT and CDR2 YNNKEL (reference sequence). This CDR3 contains 15 residues. The V end lost 3 bases, the J end lost 7 bases, and 18 bases lay between the germline ends.

V gene TRBV28 combines with J gene TRBJ1-5, with D possibly matching TRBD1 (5 bases). V gave up 4 bases and J gave up 4 bases, with 17 bases separating them. This CDR3 comprises 16 residues. CDR1 and CDR2 (germline): MDHEN, SYDVKM. CDR3 loop: CASSSSGTFSNQPQHF. In DNA form, the CDR3 reads TGTGCCAGCAGTTCCTCCGGGACTTTTAGTAATCAGCCCCAGCATTTT. The whole variable domain, remainder taken from reference TRBV28 and TRBJ1-5, is DVKVTQSSRYLVKRTGEKVFLECVQDMDHENMFWYRQDPGLGLRLIYFSYDVKMKEKGDIPEGYSVSREKKERFSLILESASTNQTSMYLCASSSSGTFSNQPQHFGDGTRLSIL.

This chain connects TRBV3-1 (or the pseudogene TRBV3-2) to TRBJ1-1; a weak D match, TRBD1 (5 bases). The germline V gene has CDR1 LGHDT and CDR2 YNNKEL (reference sequence). CDR3 length: 14 amino acids. Trimming shortened V by 4 bases and J by 5 bases, and 14 bases separated the two germline ends. CDR3 sequence reads: CASSPAQGGTEAFF. In nucleotides, the CDR3 is TGTGCCAGCAGCCCGGCGCAGGGTGGAACTGAAGCTTTCTTT.

This chain uses TRBV3-1 (or the pseudogene TRBV3-2) with TRBJ1-1; no firm D call. The V end was cut by 1 base, the J end by 1 base, with 10 bases between. Germline CDR1 LGHDT, CDR2 YNNKEL (reference sequence). The CDR3 has 15 amino acids. The CDR3 is CASSQVKGWNTEAFF. CDR3 sequence (DNA): TGTGCCAGCAGCCAAGTTAAGGGATGGAACACTGAAGCTTTCTTT.

The chain combines TRBV4-2 with TRBJ2-1; D is undetermined. This CDR3 contains 17 residues. Trimming left V 0 bases short and J 3 bases short, with 15 bases between. Germline CDR1 LGHNA, CDR2 YNFKEQ. The CDR3 sequence: CASSQDLGPSYYNEQFF. The CDR3 coding sequence is TGTGCCAGCAGCCAAGATCTAGGGCCCTCGTACTACAATGAGCAGTTCTTC.

The chain combines TRBV6-5 with TRBJ1-6; 7 nucleotides agree with TRBD1. The CDR3 has 14 residues. Losses at the gene ends were 5 bases for V and 9 bases for J; bases not matched to a gene: 7. Looked up from germline, CDR1 is MNHEY and CDR2 is SVGAGI. Here the CDR3 reads CASSRRQGTSPLHF. Written as DNA, the CDR3 is TGTGCCAGCAGTCGTCGACAGGGAACTTCACCCCTCCACTTT.

The gene calls are TRBV7-3 and TRBJ2-7, with D perhaps matching TRBD2 (6 bases). The germline gives CDR1 SGHTA, CDR2 FQGTGA. The V end was cut by 4 bases, the J end by 6 bases, with 16 bases between. The CDR3 consists of 14 residues. Here the CDR3 reads CASSSSGTSGEQYF. CDR3 nucleotides: TGTGCCAGCAGCTCATCCGGGACTTCCGGCGAGCAGTACTTC.

The rearrangement uses TRBV2 and TRBJ2-7; TRBD2 might be the D (5 bases). The V and J ends lost 4 bases and 3 bases respectively, with 19 bases between them. Germline assignment: CDR1 SNHLY and CDR2 FYNNEI. This CDR3 has 16 residues. CDR3 protein: CASSGGPLTPLYEQYF. The DNA of the CDR3 is TGTGCCAGCAGTGGAGGGCCCCTAACCCCTCTCTACGAGCAGTACTTC.